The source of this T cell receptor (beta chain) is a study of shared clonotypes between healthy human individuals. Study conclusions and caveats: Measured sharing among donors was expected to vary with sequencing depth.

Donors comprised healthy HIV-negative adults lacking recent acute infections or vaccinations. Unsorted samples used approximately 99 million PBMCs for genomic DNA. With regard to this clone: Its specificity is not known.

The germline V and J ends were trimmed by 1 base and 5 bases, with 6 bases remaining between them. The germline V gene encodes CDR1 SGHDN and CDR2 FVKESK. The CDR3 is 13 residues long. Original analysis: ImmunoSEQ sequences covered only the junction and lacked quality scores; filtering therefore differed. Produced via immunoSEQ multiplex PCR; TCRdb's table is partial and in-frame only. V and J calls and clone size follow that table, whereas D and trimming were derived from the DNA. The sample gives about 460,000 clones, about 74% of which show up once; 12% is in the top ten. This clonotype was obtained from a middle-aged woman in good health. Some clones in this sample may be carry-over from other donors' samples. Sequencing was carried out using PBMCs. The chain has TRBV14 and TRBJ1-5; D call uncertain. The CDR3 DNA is TGTGCCAGCAGCCAAGGAGCCTATCAGCCCCAGCATTTT. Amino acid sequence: CASSQGAYQPQHF.